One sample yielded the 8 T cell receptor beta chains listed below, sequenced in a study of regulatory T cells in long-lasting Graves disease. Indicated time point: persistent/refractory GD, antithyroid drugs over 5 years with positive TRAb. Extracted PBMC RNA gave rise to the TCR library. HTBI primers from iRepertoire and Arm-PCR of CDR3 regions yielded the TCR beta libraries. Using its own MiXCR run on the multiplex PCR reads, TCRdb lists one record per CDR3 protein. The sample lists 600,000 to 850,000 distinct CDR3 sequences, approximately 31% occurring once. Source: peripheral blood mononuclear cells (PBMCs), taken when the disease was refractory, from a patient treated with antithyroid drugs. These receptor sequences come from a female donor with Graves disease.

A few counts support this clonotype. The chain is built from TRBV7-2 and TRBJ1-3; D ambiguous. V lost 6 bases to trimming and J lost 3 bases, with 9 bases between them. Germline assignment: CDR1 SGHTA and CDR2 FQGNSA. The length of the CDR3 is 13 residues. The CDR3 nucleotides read TGTGCCAGCAGAGGATTCGGTGGAAACACCATATATTTT. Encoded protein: CASRGFGGNTIYF.

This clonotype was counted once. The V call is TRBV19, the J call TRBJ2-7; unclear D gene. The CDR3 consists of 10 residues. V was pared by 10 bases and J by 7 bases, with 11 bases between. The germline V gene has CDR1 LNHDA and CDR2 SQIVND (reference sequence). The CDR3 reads CATEDGEQYF. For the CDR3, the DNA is TGTGCCACCGAAGACGGTGAGCAGTACTTC.

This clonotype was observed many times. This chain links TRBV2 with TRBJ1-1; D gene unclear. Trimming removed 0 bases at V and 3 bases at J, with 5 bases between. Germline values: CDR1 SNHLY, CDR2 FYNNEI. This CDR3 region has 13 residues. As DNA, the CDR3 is TGTGCCAGCAGTGAAGCCCAATACACTGAAGCTTTCTTT. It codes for CASSEAQYTEAFF.

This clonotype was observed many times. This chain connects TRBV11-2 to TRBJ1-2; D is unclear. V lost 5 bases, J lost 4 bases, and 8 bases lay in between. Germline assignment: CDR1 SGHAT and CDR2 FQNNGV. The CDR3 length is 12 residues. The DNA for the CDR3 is TGTGCCAGCAGCCCCCAATTCTATGGCTACACCTTC. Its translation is CASSPQFYGYTF.

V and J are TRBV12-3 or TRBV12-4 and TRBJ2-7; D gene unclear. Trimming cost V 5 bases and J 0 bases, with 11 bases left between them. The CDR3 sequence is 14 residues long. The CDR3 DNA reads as TGTGCCAGCAGTCCTGCCTGGAGCTCCTACGAGCAGTACTTC. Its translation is CASSPAWSSYEQYF.

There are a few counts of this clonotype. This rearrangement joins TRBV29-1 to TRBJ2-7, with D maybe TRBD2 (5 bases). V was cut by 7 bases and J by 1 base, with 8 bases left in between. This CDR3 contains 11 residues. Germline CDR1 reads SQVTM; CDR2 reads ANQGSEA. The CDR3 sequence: CSAGLSYEQYF. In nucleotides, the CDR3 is TGCAGCGCGGGGTTATCCTACGAGCAGTACTTC.

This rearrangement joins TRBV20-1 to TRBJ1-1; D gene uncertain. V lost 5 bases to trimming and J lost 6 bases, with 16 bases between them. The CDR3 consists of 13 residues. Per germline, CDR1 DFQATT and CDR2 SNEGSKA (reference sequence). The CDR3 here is CSAEVPSYPEAFF. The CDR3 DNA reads TGCAGTGCTGAGGTCCCATCATACCCTGAAGCTTTCTTT.

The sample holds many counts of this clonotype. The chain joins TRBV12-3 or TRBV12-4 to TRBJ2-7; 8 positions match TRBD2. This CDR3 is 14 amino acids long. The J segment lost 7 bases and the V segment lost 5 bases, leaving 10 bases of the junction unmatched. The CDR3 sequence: CASSILAEIEEQYF. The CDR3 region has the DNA TGTGCCAGCAGTATACTAGCGGAGATTGAGGAGCAGTACTTC.